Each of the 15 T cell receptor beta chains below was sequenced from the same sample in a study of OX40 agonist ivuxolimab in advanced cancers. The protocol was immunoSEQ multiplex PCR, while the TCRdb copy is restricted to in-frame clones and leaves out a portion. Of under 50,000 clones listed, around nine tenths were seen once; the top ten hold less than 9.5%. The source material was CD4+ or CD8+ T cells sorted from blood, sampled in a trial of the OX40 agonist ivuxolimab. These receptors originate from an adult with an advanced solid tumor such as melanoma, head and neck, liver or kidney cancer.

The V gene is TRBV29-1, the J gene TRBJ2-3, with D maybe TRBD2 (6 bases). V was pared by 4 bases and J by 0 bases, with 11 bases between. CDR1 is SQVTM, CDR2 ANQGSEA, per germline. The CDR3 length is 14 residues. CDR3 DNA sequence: TGCAGCGTTGCAGGTGGGACTAGCACAGATACGCAGTATTTT. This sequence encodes CSVAGGTSTDTQYF.

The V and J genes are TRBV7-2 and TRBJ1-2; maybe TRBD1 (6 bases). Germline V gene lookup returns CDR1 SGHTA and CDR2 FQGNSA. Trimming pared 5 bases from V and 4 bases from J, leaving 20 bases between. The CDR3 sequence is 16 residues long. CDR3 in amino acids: CASSPTHRENSYGYTF. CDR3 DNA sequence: TGTGCCAGCAGCCCCACCCACAGGGAAAATTCCTATGGCTACACCTTC. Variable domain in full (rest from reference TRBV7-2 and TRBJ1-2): GAGVSQSPSNKVTEKGKDVELRCDPISGHTALYWYRQSLGQGLEFLIYFQGNSAPDKSGLPSDRFSAERTGGSVSTLTIQRTQQEDSAVYLCASSPTHRENSYGYTFGSGTRLTVV.

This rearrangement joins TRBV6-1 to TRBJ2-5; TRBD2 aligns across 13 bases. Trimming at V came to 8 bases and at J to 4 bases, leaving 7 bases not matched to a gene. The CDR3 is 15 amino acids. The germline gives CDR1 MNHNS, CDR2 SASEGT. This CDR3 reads CASSGLAGVPETQYF. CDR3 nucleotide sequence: TGTGCCAGCTCCGGACTAGCGGGAGTTCCAGAGACCCAGTACTTC.

CDR3 DNA: TGTGCCAGCAGTTACTCTGGGGGGCAGGGTACGCAGTATTTT. This gives the protein CASSYSGGQGTQYF. The V gene is TRBV6-5, the J gene TRBJ2-3; perhaps D is TRBD1 or TRBD2 (6 bases each). This CDR3 has 14 amino acids. Trimming stripped 0 bases from V and 8 bases from J, with 12 bases between. The V gene's germline CDR1 is MNHEY and CDR2 SVGAGI.

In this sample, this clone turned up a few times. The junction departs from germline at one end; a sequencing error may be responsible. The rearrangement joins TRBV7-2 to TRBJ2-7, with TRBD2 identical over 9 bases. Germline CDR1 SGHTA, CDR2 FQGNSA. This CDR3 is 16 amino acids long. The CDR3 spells CASSLGLSGSGYEQYF. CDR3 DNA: TGTGCCAGCAGTTTAGGCCTTAGCGGGAGTGGATACGAGCAGTACTTC.

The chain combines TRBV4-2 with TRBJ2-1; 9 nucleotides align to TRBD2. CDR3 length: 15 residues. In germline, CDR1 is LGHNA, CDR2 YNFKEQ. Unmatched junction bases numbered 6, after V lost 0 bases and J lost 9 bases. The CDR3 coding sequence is TGTGCCAGCAGCCAAGATAAAGGGACTAGCTCTGAGCAGTTCTTC. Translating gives CASSQDKGTSSEQFF.

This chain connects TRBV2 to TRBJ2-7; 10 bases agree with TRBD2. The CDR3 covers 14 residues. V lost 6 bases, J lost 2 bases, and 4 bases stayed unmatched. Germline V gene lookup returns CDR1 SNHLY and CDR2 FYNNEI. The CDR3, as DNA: TGTGCCAGCAGCCGGACTAGCGGAGCCTACGAGCAGTACTTC. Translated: CASSRTSGAYEQYF.

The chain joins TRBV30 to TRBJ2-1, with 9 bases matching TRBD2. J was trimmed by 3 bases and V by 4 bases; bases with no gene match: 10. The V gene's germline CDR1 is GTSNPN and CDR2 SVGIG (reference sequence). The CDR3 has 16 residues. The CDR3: CAWNKLAGEVYNEQFF. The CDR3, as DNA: TGTGCCTGGAATAAGTTAGCGGGAGAGGTCTACAATGAGCAGTTCTTC.

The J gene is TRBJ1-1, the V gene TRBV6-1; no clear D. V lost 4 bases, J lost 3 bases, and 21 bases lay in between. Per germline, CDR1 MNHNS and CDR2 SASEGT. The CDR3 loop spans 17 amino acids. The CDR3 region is CASSAAGVRARDTEAFF. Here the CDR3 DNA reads TGTGCCAGCAGTGCCGCTGGGGTGAGGGCACGGGACACTGAAGCTTTCTTT.

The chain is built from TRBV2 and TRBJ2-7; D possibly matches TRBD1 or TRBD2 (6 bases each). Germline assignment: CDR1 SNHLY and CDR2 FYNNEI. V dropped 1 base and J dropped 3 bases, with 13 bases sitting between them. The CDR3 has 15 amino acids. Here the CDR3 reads CASSEEGGDIYEQYF. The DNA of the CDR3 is TGTGCCAGCAGTGAAGAGGGGGGCGATATCTACGAGCAGTACTTC. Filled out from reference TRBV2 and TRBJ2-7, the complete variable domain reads EPEVTQTPSHQVTQMGQEVILRCVPISNHLYFYWYRQILGQKVEFLVSFYNNEISEKSEIFDDQFSVERPDGSNFTLKIRSTKLEDSAMYFCASSEEGGDIYEQYFGPGTRLTVT.

The DNA of the CDR3 is TGTGCCAGCGAGGCTAGCGGGAGCTATGAGCAGTTCTTC. This encodes CASEASGSYEQFF. The chain has TRBV28 and TRBJ2-1, with 10 bases matching TRBD2. Germline V gene lookup returns CDR1 MDHEN and CDR2 SYDVKM. Trimming removed 8 bases from V and 8 bases from J; junction bases left unmatched: 6. This CDR3 region has 13 residues.

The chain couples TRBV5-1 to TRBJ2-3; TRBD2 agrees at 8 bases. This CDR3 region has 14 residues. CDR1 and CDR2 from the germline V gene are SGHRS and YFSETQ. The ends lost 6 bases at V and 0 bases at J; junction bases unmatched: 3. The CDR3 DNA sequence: TGCGCCAGCACCCGGACTAGCAGCACAGATACGCAGTATTTT. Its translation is CASTRTSSTDTQYF.

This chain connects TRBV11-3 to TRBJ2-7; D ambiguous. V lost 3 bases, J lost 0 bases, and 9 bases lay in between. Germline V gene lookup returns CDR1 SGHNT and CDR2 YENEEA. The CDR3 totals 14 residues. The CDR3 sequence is CASSLDASSYEQYF. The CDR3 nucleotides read TGTGCCAGCAGCTTGGACGCAAGCTCCTACGAGCAGTACTTC.

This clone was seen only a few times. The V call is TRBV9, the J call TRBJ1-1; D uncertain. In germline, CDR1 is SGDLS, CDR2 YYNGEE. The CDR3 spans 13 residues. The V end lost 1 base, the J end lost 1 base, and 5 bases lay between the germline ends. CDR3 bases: TGTGCCAGCAGCGTACGGCAGAACACTGAAGCTTTCTTT. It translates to CASSVRQNTEAFF.

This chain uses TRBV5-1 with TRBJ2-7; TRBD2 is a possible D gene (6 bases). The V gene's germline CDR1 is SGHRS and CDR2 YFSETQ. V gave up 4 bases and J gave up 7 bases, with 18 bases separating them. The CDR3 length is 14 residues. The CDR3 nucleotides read TGCGCCAGCAGCCCCCCTCGTCTGGGAGGTGAGCAGTACTTC. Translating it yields CASSPPRLGGEQYF. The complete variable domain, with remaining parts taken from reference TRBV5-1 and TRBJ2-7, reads KAGVTQTPRYLIKTRGQQVTLSCSPISGHRSVSWYQQTPGQGLQFLFEYFSETQRNKGNFPGRFSGRQFSNSRSEMNVSTLELGDSALYLCASSPPRLGGEQYFGPGTRLTVT.